This T cell receptor (beta chain) was recovered during a study of T-cell reconstitution after alpha-beta-depleted transplantation in children. Between the trimmed V and J ends, which lost 8 bases and 5 bases, there was a span of 23 bases. The CDR3 is made up of 16 amino acids. It was with unique molecular identifiers that the TCRbeta library was prepared. TCRdb reprocessed the PCR reads via MiXCR and lists one record per CDR3 protein. The sample shows 300,000 or so distinct CDR3 sequences, nearly 10% of them seen only once. This clonotype was seen at least ten times. The V call is TRBV12-3 or TRBV12-4, the J call TRBJ2-3; possibly TRBD2 for D (6 bases). This clonotype was sampled from a human donor who donated a stem cell graft to a child with SCID. Material: PBMCs from the stem cell graft donor, obtained from the stem cell graft. The CDR3 reads CASSPQRSLAVDTQYF. The CDR3 DNA reads as TGTGCCAGCTCCCCTCAAAGGTCACTAGCAGTAGATACGCAGTATTTT.